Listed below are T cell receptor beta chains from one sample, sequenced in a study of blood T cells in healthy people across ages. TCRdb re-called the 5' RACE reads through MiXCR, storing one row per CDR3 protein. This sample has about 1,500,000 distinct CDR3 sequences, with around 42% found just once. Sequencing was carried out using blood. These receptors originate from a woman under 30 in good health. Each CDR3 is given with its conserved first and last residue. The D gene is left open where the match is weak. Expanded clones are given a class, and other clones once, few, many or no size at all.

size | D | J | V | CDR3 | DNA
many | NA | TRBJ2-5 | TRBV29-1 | CSVEVPQETQYF | TGCAGCGTTGAAGTGCCGCAAGAGACCCAGTACTTC
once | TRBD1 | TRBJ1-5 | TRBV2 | CASSEGDSHNQPQHF | TGTGCCAGCAGTGAAGGGGACAGTCACAATCAGCCCCAGCATTTT
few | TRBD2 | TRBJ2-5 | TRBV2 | CASSGTSGRAAQETQYF | TGTGCCAGCAGTGGGACTAGCGGGAGGGCCGCCCAAGAGACCCAGTACTTC
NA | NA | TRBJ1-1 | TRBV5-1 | CASYSGGEAFF | TGCGCCAGCTACTCCGGAGGTGAAGCTTTCTTT
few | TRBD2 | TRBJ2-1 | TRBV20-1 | CSASGRALNEQFF | TGCAGTGCTAGCGGGAGGGCCCTCAATGAGCAGTTCTTC
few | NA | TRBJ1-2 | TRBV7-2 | CASSLVQASIYGYTF | TGTGCCAGCAGCTTAGTGCAGGCCAGCATCTATGGCTACACCTTC
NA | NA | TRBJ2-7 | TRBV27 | CASSLSTPELHYEQYF | TGTGCCAGCAGTTTATCAACCCCAGAACTTCACTACGAGCAGTACTTC
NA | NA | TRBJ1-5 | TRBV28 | CASSPGTPGQHF | TGTGCCAGCAGTCCTGGGACCCCGGGCCAGCATTTT
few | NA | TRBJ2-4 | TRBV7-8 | CASSLLGNLGAKNIQYF | TGTGCCAGCAGCTTACTTGGGAACTTGGGAGCCAAAAACATTCAGTACTTC
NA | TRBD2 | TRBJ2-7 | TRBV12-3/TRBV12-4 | CASSSGGLAENYNEQYF | TGTGCCAGCAGTTCTGGGGGACTAGCGGAGAACTACAATGAGCAGTACTTC
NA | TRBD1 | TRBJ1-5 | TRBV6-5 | CASRQTGGAGQPQHF | TGTGCCAGCAGACAGACAGGGGGCGCCGGTCAGCCCCAGCATTTT
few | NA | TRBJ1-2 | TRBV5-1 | CASSGGNNYGYTF | TGCGCCAGCAGCGGAGGGAATAACTATGGCTACACCTTC
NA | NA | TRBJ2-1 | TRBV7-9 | CASSLSGVTNEQFF | TGTGCCAGCAGCTTAAGCGGAGTTACCAATGAGCAGTTCTTC
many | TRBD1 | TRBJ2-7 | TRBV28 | CASSLLGTGPYEQYF | TGTGCCAGCAGTTTATTGGGGACAGGGCCCTACGAGCAGTACTTC
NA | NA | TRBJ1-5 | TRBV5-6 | CASSVGGEKAPQHF | TGTGCCAGCAGCGTGGGCGGGGAGAAGGCGCCCCAGCATTTT
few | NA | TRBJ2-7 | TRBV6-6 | CASSYSGQRDEQYF | TGTGCCAGCAGTTACTCCGGGCAGCGAGACGAGCAGTACTTC
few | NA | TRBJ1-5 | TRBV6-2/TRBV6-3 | CASTLGGYNQPQHF | TGTGCCAGCACTCTGGGGGGATACAATCAGCCCCAGCATTTT
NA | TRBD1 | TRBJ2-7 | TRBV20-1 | CSATPWTGNQDEQYF | TGCAGTGCTACGCCCTGGACAGGGAACCAGGATGAGCAGTACTTC
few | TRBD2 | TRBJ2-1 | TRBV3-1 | CASSHPNSGVTYNEQFF | TGTGCCAGCAGCCATCCTAACAGCGGGGTAACCTACAATGAGCAGTTCTTC
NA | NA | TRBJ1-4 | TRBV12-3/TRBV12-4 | CAGSIRATNEKLFF | TGTGCCGGGTCGATAAGGGCAACTAATGAAAAACTGTTTTTT
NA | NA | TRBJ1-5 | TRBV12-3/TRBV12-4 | CASNHGWGPQGQPQHF | TGTGCCAGCAACCACGGGTGGGGTCCTCAGGGACAGCCCCAGCATTTT
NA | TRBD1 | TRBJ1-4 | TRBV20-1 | CSARQGQGLFF | TGCAGTGCTAGACAGGGACAGGGGCTGTTTTTT
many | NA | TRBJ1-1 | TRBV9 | CASSETAMNTEAFF | TGTGCCAGCAGCGAGACAGCCATGAACACTGAAGCTTTCTTT
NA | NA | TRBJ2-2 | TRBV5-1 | CASSLEWGAGTGELFF | TGCGCCAGCAGCTTGGAATGGGGCGCGGGCACCGGGGAGCTGTTTTTT
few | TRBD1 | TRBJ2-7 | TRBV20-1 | CSAQGELDRVINEQYF | TGCAGTGCTCAGGGGGAGTTGGACAGGGTAATCAACGAGCAGTACTTC
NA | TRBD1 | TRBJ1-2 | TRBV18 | CASSLPGTGDGGYTF | TGTGCCAGCTCACTTCCCGGGACAGGGGATGGTGGCTACACCTTC
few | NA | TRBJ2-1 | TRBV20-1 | CSARGYTETNEQFF | TGCAGTGCTAGAGGGTACACCGAGACCAATGAGCAGTTCTTC
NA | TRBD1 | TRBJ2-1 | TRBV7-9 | CASSPDRGLYEQFF | TGTGCCAGCAGCCCGGACAGGGGGCTCTATGAGCAGTTCTTC
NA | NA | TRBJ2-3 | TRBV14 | CASSPPASAETQYF | TGTGCCAGCAGCCCCCCTGCATCGGCAGAGACGCAGTATTTT
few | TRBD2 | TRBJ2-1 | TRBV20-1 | CSASRLAGSYNEQFF | TGCAGTGCTAGCCGACTAGCGGGGTCCTACAATGAGCAGTTCTTC
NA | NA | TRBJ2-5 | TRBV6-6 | CASIGVGETQYF | TGTGCCAGCATAGGGGTAGGAGAGACCCAGTACTTC
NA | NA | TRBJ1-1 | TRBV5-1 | CATAPSPRDGEWDTEAFF | TGCGCCACAGCCCCATCTCCCCGGGACGGTGAATGGGACACTGAAGCTTTCTTT
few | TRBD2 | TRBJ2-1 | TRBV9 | CASSVGLAGGSYNEQFF | TGTGCCAGCAGCGTAGGACTAGCGGGCGGCTCCTACAATGAGCAGTTCTTC
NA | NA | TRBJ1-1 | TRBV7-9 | CASSLQTGNTEAFF | TGTGCCAGCAGCTTACAAACAGGGAACACTGAAGCTTTCTTT
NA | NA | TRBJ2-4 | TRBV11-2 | CASSSLQGLAKNIQYF | TGTGCCAGCAGCTCACTACAGGGCTTAGCCAAAAACATTCAGTACTTC
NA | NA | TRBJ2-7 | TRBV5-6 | CASSAYNRDTYEQYF | TGTGCCAGCAGCGCTTACAACAGGGACACGTACGAGCAGTACTTC
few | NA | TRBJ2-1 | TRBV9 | CASSVGGSAYNEQFF | TGTGCCAGCAGCGTAGGGGGTAGCGCGTACAATGAGCAGTTCTTC
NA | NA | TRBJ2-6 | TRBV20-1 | CSARDGHRLSSGANVLTF | TGCAGTGCTAGAGATGGGCACCGACTTAGCTCTGGGGCCAACGTCCTGACTTTC
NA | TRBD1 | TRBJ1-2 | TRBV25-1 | CASSVTGVHYGYTF | TGTGCCAGCAGTGTGACAGGGGTTCACTATGGCTACACCTTC
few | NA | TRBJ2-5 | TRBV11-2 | CASSLTAQETQYF | TGTGCCAGCAGCTTAACAGCTCAAGAGACCCAGTACTTC
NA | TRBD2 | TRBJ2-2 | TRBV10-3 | CAISRDYRNTGELFF | TGTGCCATCAGCCGGGACTATAGGAACACCGGGGAGCTGTTTTTT
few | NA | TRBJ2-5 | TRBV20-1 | CSAREGTLGETQYF | TGCAGTGCTAGAGAAGGGACTCTGGGGGAGACCCAGTACTTC
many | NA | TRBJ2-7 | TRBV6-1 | CASRLTVSYEQYF | TGTGCCAGCAGATTAACAGTTTCCTACGAGCAGTACTTC
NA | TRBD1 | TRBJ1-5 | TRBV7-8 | CASSSVTGVQHF | TGTGCCAGCAGCTCTGTAACAGGGGTCCAGCATTTT
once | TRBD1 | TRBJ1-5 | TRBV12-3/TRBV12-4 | CASSLRRTGGQPQHF | TGTGCCAGCAGTTTAAGGAGGACAGGGGGTCAGCCCCAGCATTTT
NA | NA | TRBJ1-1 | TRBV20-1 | CSARDGEGRTEAFF | TGCAGTGCTAGAGATGGGGAGGGTAGGACTGAAGCTTTCTTT
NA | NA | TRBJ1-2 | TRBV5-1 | CASSSGVSVDVSSRGYTF | TGCGCCAGCAGCTCGGGAGTTTCGGTTGACGTTTCATCGAGGGGCTACACCTTC
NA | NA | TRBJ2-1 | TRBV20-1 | CSATESGFYNEQFF | TGCAGTGCAACAGAATCGGGCTTTTACAATGAGCAGTTCTTC
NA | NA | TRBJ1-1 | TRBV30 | CAWGGQWNTEAFF | TGTGCCTGGGGAGGGCAGTGGAACACTGAAGCTTTCTTT
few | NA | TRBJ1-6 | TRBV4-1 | CASSQAANYNSPLHF | TGCGCCAGCAGCCAAGCGGCGAACTATAATTCACCCCTCCACTTT
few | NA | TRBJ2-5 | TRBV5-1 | CASSPGDSLGTQYF | TGCGCCAGCAGCCCCGGAGACTCTTTAGGGACCCAGTACTTC
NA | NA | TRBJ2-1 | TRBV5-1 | CASSETGLNNEQFF | TGCGCCAGCAGCGAAACGGGGCTAAACAATGAGCAGTTCTTC
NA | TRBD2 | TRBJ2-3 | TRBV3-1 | CASSQGYSLRGIADTQYF | TGTGCCAGCAGCCAAGGTTACTCGTTGCGGGGGATCGCAGATACGCAGTATTTT